A selection of T cell receptor beta chains follows, all from one sample in a study of blood T cell repertoires in COVID-19. Generated by immunoSEQ multiplex PCR, the TCRdb table keeps only in-frame clones and is missing some. The table shows 230,000 or so clones, with approximately 84% occurring only once. The sequencing sample was made of PBMCs or T cells enriched from blood (not recorded which). The source is a middle-aged man who had recovered from COVID-19. Both conserved end residues are part of each CDR3. The D gene is left open where the match is weak. Clone sizes are given selectively: once, few, many, or a class where the clone is expanded.

d_call j_call v_call clone_size cdr3_aa cdr3_nt
. TRBJ2-3 TRBV19 . CASRAGGTDTQYF TGTGCCAGTAGGGCGGGTGGCACAGATACGCAGTATTTT
. TRBJ1-1 TRBV19 . CASSIRHQNTEAFF TGTGCCAGTAGTATCAGACACCAGAACACTGAAGCTTTCTTT
. TRBJ2-7 TRBV19 . CASSPRSPTVYEQYF TGTGCCAGTAGTCCCCGGAGTCCGACTGTCTACGAGCAGTACTTC
. TRBJ2-7 TRBV28 . CASSLSDWGRRVHHEQYF TGTGCCAGCAGTTTATCGGATTGGGGAAGGAGGGTTCACCACGAGCAGTACTTC
. TRBJ2-2 TRBV7-6 . CASSQAGPGELFF TGTGCCAGCAGCCAAGCAGGCCCCGGGGAGCTGTTTTTT
TRBD2 TRBJ2-7 TRBV11-2 . CASAREGYEQYF TGTGCCAGCGCCCGGGAGGGATACGAGCAGTACTTC
. TRBJ2-7 TRBV2 . CASSRQPSSYEQYF TGTGCCAGCAGTCGACAGCCTTCCAGCTACGAGCAGTACTTC
. TRBJ1-2 TRBV7-9 . CASSFLDPVGGYTF TGTGCCAGCAGCTTCCTAGATCCGGTAGGAGGCTACACCTTC
. TRBJ1-4 TRBV5-1 once CASTSASGTGEKLFF TGCGCCAGCACGTCTGCTTCAGGAACGGGGGAAAAACTGTTTTTT
TRBD1 TRBJ1-2 TRBV3-1/TRBV3-2 . CASSRGQGTNYGYTF TGTGCCAGCAGCCGAGGACAGGGGACTAACTATGGCTACACCTTC
. TRBJ2-7 TRBV4-2 once CASSRNGADEQYF TGTGCCAGCAGTCGCAATGGAGCGGACGAGCAGTACTTC
. TRBJ2-5 TRBV6-2/TRBV6-3 . CASSYRSGVGVEQWIQETQYF TGTGCCAGCAGTTATCGTAGCGGAGTGGGGGTTGAACAGTGGATCCAAGAGACCCAGTACTTC
. TRBJ1-1 TRBV5-1 . CASSLPPGTEAFF TGCGCCAGCAGCCTCCCGCCCGGCACTGAAGCTTTCTTT
. TRBJ1-1 TRBV6-5 . CASSRGNTEAFF TGTGCCAGCAGTCGGGGGAACACTGAAGCTTTCTTT
. TRBJ1-5 TRBV21-1 . CASTDRGRQPQHF TGTGCCAGCACCGACAGGGGGCGTCAGCCCCAGCATTTT
TRBD2 TRBJ2-5 TRBV4-3 . CASSQDSSGRGTRETQYF TGCGCCAGCAGCCAAGACTCTAGCGGGAGGGGGACAAGGGAGACCCAGTACTTC
. TRBJ1-1 TRBV18 . CASSPSPGQFEAFF TGTGCCAGCTCACCATCGCCAGGACAATTTGAAGCTTTCTTT
TRBD1 TRBJ1-2 TRBV10-3 few CAISVQGALQGYTF TGTGCCATCAGTGTCCAGGGGGCGCTTCAAGGCTACACCTTC
. TRBJ1-1 TRBV28 . CASSSRNTEAFF TGTGCCAGCAGTTCGCGGAACACTGAAGCTTTCTTT
. TRBJ1-6 TRBV25-1 . CASSGTGGRSPLHF TGTGCCAGCAGTGGGACGGGGGGGCGTTCACCCCTCCACTTT
. TRBJ1-2 TRBV12-5 once CASGLLTGDTLRYGYTF TGTGCTAGTGGTTTGCTCACCGGTGACACCCTTCGCTATGGCTACACCTTC
. TRBJ2-5 TRBV28 . CASNSGAFSQETQYF TGTGCCAGCAATTCAGGGGCATTCTCCCAAGAGACCCAGTACTTC
. TRBJ2-7 TRBV5-1 once CASNPGGFTYEQYF TGCGCCAGCAACCCTGGGGGGTTTACCTACGAGCAGTACTTC
TRBD1 TRBJ2-1 TRBV3-1/TRBV3-2 . CASSPGTGFGEQFF TGTGCCAGCAGTCCCGGGACAGGGTTTGGTGAGCAGTTCTTC
. TRBJ2-7 TRBV6-2/TRBV6-3 . CASSSPTYEQYF TGTGCCAGCAGTTCCCCCACTTACGAGCAGTACTTC
. TRBJ1-1 TRBV27 . CASSRYGLEGPEAFF TGTGCCAGCAGTCGATACGGCCTCGAGGGTCCTGAAGCTTTCTTT
. TRBJ1-5 TRBV19 . CASSQGTFSNQPQHF TGTGCCAGTTCGCAGGGAACTTTTAGCAATCAGCCCCAGCATTTT
. TRBJ1-2 TRBV12-3/TRBV12-4 . CASSPGYNYGYTF TGTGCCAGCAGTCCGGGATACAACTATGGCTACACCTTC
. TRBJ2-7 TRBV5-1 . CASSLRQFYEQYF TGCGCCAGCAGCTTAAGACAGTTTTACGAGCAGTACTTC
. TRBJ1-5 TRBV30 . CAWRGGGAPNQPQHF TGTGCCTGGAGGGGCGGGGGAGCTCCAAATCAGCCCCAGCATTTT
TRBD2 TRBJ2-3 TRBV29-1 . CSVEGREFHPTDTQYF TGCAGCGTTGAAGGGCGGGAGTTCCACCCCACAGATACGCAGTATTTT
. TRBJ1-2 TRBV11-3 . CASNSPGFYGYTF TGTGCCAGCAATTCACCGGGATTCTATGGCTACACCTTC
TRBD2 TRBJ2-4 TRBV11-2 . CASSLWGGWLNIQYF TGTGCCAGCAGCTTATGGGGAGGGTGGTTAAACATTCAGTACTTC
TRBD1 TRBJ2-5 TRBV24-1 . CATSETGIETQYF TGTGCCACCAGTGAGACAGGGATAGAGACCCAGTACTTC
. TRBJ1-2 TRBV7-2 . CASSLEAGLLYGYTF TGTGCCAGCAGCTTAGAGGCAGGGCTTCTCTATGGCTACACCTTC
. TRBJ1-5 TRBV19 . CASSREEEFSGGSGQPQHF TGTGCCAGTAGTAGAGAAGAAGAGTTTTCGGGGGGGAGTGGTCAGCCCCAGCATTTT
TRBD2 TRBJ2-3 TRBV5-1 . CASSGVAGSTDTQYF TGCGCCAGCAGCGGGGTAGCGGGTAGCACAGATACGCAGTATTTT
TRBD1 TRBJ1-6 TRBV30 . CAWSATGQHSPLHF TGTGCCTGGAGTGCGACGGGACAGCATTCACCCCTCCACTTT
. TRBJ1-3 TRBV11-1 . CASSLSRGRNTIYF TGTGCCAGCAGCTTGAGCAGGGGAAGAAACACCATATATTTT
. TRBJ1-6 TRBV9 . CASSARDTKGSPLHF TGTGCCAGCAGCGCCCGGGACACGAAAGGTTCACCCCTCCACTTT
. TRBJ2-7 TRBV27 once CANLVGVLYEQYF TGTGCCAATCTTGTCGGGGTCTTGTACGAGCAGTACTTC
. TRBJ2-1 TRBV28 once CASSLIEDSENEQFF TGTGCCAGCAGTCTCATTGAGGACTCGGAGAATGAGCAGTTCTTC
TRBD1 TRBJ1-2 TRBV15 . CATSREGRGQGAYGYTF TGTGCCACCAGCAGAGAGGGTCGGGGACAGGGGGCGTATGGCTACACCTTC
. TRBJ2-2 TRBV10-3 . CAISVDSFGELFF TGTGCCATCAGTGTTGACAGCTTCGGGGAGCTGTTTTTT
TRBD1 TRBJ1-5 TRBV30 . CAWSSGQGGQPQHF TGTGCCTGGAGCTCGGGACAGGGAGGTCAGCCCCAGCATTTT
. TRBJ1-2 TRBV19 . CASSSPQGTYGYTF TGTGCCAGTAGTTCCCCCCAGGGGACCTATGGCTACACCTTC
TRBD2 TRBJ2-2 TRBV18 . CASSPGLAGGPGELFF TGTGCCAGCTCACCCGGACTAGCGGGAGGCCCCGGGGAGCTGTTTTTT
TRBD1 TRBJ1-4 TRBV7-9 . CASSQGQGGEKLFF TGTGCCAGCAGCCAAGGACAGGGTGGGGAAAAACTGTTTTTT
TRBD1 TRBJ1-5 TRBV18 . CASSPSTGGVNQPQHF TGTGCCAGCTCACCATCAACAGGGGGCGTAAATCAGCCCCAGCATTTT
TRBD1 TRBJ2-2 TRBV4-2 . CASSQGARVGQGPPELFF TGTGCCAGCAGCCAAGGTGCGAGGGTGGGACAGGGACCTCCGGAGCTGTTTTTT
TRBD1 TRBJ2-4 TRBV7-9 . CASSLGTGPGAKNIQYF TGTGCCAGCAGCTTAGGGACAGGTCCGGGGGCCAAAAACATTCAGTACTTC
TRBD1 TRBJ2-5 TRBV2 . CASNRDRGGTQYF TGTGCCAGCAACAGAGACAGGGGGGGGACCCAGTACTTC
. TRBJ1-5 TRBV30 once CAWRQGNQPQHF TGTGCCTGGAGACAGGGTAATCAGCCCCAGCATTTT
TRBD1 TRBJ2-4 TRBV19 . CASSRMGDSRNIQYF TGTGCCAGTAGTAGGATGGGGGACAGTAGAAACATTCAGTACTTC
TRBD1 TRBJ1-1 TRBV5-6 . CASEFVGTDEAFF TGTGCCAGCGAGTTTGTGGGGACAGACGAAGCTTTCTTT
. TRBJ1-4 TRBV5-1 . CASSLFQSNEKLFF TGCGCCAGCAGCTTGTTTCAGTCCAATGAAAAACTGTTTTTT
TRBD1 TRBJ2-1 TRBV6-5 . CASSGQGTNEQFF TGTGCCAGCAGCGGACAGGGCACCAATGAGCAGTTCTTC